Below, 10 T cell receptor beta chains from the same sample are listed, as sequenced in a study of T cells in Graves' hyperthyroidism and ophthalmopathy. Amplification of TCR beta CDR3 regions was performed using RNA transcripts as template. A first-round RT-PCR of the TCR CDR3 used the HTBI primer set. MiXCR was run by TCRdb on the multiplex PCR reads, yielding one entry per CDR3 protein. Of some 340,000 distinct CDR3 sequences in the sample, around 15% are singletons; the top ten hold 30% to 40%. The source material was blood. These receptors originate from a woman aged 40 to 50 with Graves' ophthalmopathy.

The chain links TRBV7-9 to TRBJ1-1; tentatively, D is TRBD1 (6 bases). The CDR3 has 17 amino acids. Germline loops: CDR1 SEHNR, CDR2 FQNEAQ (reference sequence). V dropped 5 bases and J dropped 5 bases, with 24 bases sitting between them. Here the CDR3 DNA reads TGTGCCAGCAGCACCCTCCCAGGATCAGGGGATTGGACTGAAGCTTTCTTT. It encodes CASSTLPGSGDWTEAFF.

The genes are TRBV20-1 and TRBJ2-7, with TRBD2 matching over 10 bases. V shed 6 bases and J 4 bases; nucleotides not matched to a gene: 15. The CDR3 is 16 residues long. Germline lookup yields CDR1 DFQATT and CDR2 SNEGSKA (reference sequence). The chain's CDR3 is CSAKGGASGSLYEQYF. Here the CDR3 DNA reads TGCAGTGCCAAAGGGGGGGCTAGCGGGAGCCTTTACGAGCAGTACTTC.

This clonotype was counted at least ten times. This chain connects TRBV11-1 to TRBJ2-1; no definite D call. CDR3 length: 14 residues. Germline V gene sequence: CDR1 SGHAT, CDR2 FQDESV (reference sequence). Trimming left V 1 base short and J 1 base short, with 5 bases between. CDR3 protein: CASSLVRSYNEQFF. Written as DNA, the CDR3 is TGTGCCAGCAGCTTAGTTCGGTCCTACAATGAGCAGTTCTTC.

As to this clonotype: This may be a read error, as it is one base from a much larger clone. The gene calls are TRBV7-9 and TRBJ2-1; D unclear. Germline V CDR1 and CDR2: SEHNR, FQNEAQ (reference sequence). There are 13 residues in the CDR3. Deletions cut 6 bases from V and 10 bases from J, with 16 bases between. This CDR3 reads CASSQEPFNEQFF. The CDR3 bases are TGTGCCAGCAGTCAGGAGCCGTTCAACGAGCAGTTCTTC.

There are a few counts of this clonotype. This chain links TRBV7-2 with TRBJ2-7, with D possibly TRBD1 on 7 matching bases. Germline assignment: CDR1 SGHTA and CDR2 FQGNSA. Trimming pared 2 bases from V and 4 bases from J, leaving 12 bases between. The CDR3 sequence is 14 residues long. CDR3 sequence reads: CASSLRQGGYEQYF. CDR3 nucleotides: TGTGCCAGCAGCTTAAGACAGGGAGGTTACGAGCAGTACTTC.

CDR3 amino acids: CASSLASGVQYF. The CDR3 DNA sequence: TGCGCCAGCAGCTTGGCCAGCGGGGTGCAGTACTTC. The chain combines TRBV5-1 with TRBJ2-7; TRBD2 matches 7 bases. The V gene end was trimmed by 0 bases and the J gene end by 9 bases; junction bases not matched to a gene: 3. CDR1 and CDR2 from the germline V gene are SGHRS and YFSETQ. The CDR3 totals 12 residues. Based on the CDR3 plus reference TRBV5-1 and TRBJ2-7, the full variable domain is KAGVTQTPRYLIKTRGQQVTLSCSPISGHRSVSWYQQTPGQGLQFLFEYFSETQRNKGNFPGRFSGRQFSNSRSEMNVSTLELGDSALYLCASSLASGVQYFGPGTRLTVT.

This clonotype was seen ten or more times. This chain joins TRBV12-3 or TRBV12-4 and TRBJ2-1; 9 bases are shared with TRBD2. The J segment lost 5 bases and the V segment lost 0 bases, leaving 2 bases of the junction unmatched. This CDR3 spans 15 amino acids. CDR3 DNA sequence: TGTGCCAGCAGTTTAGCTAGCGGGAGTCACAATGAGCAGTTCTTC. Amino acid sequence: CASSLASGSHNEQFF.

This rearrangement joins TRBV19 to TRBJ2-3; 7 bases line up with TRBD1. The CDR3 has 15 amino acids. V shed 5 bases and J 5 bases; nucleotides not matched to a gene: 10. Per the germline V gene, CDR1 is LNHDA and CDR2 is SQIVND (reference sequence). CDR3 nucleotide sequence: TGTGCCAGTAGTCAGCAGGGGGTTGCATTAGATACGCAGTATTTT. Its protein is CASSQQGVALDTQYF. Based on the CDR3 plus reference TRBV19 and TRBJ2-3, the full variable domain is DGGITQSPKYLFRKEGQNVTLSCEQNLNHDAMYWYRQDPGQGLRLIYYSQIVNDFQKGDIAEGYSVSREKKESFPLTVTSAQKNPTAFYLCASSQQGVALDTQYFGPGTRLTVL.

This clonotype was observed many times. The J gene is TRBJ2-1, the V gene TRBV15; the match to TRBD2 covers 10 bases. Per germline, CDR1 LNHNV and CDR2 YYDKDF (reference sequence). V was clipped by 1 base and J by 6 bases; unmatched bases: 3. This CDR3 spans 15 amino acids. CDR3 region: CATSRGLAGSNEQFF. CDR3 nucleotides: TGTGCCACCAGCAGAGGACTAGCGGGTAGCAATGAGCAGTTCTTC.

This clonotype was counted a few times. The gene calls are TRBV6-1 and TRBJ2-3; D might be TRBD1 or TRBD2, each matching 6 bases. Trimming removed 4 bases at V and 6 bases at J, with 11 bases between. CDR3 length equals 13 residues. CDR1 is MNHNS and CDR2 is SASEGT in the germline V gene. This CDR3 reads CASSAGAGDTQYF. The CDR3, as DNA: TGTGCCAGCAGTGCGGGGGCCGGGGATACGCAGTATTTT.